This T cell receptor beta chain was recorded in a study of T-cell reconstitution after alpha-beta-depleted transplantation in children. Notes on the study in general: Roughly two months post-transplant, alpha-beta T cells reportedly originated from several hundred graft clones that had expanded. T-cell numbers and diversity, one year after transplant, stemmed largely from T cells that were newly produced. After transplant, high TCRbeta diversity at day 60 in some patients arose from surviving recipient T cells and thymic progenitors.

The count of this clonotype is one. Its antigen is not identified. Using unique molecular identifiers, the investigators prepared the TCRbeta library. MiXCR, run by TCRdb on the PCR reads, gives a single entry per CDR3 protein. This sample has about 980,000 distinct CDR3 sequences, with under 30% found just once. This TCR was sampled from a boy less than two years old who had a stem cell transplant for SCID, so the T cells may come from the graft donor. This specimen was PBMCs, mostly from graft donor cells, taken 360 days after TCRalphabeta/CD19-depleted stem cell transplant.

CDR3 region: CASSLAAAGKPEAFF. The CDR3 region has the DNA TGTGCCAGCAGCTTGGCGGCGGCAGGGAAGCCTGAAGCTTTCTTT. The rearrangement links TRBV7-2 to TRBJ1-1; D may be TRBD1 (5 bases). The CDR3 has 15 residues. V was shortened by 3 bases and J by 6 bases, with 17 bases between the two germline ends. Germline lookup yields CDR1 SGHTA and CDR2 FQGNSA.